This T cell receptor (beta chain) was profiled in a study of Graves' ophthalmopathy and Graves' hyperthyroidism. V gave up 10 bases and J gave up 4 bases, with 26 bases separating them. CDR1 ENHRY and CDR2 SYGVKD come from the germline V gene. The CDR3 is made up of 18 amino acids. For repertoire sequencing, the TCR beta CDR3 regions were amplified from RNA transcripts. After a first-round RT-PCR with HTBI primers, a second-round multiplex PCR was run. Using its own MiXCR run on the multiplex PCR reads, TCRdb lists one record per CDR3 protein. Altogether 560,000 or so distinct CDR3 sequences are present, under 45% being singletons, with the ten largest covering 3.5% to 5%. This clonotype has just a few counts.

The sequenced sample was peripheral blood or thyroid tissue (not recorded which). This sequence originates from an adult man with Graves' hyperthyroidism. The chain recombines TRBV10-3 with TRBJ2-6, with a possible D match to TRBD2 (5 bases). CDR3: CASIGGGKVLSGANVLTF. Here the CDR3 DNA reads TGTGCCAGCATTGGAGGTGGCAAGGTACTGTCCGGGGCCAACGTCCTGACTTTC.